The 11 T cell receptor beta chains below were found in one sample sequenced in a study of shared clonotypes between healthy human individuals. Assay used: immunoSEQ multiplex PCR; TCRdb lists only in-frame clones, some missing. This sample has approximately 1.5 million clones, with around 98.5% found just once. Input material: naive CD4+ T cells sorted from blood. The subset: CD45RA+ positively selected. The source of these receptors is a man aged 30 to 39 in good health.

V is TRBV4-1 and J is TRBJ2-1, with 9 nucleotides matching TRBD2. Trimming at V came to 2 bases and at J to 4 bases, leaving 6 bases not matched to a gene. This CDR3 is 16 amino acids long. Germline V gene sequence: CDR1 MGHRA, CDR2 YSYEKL. As DNA, the CDR3 is TGCGCCAGCAGCCAAATGGGACTAGCCGGATACAATGAGCAGTTCTTC. Its translation is CASSQMGLAGYNEQFF.

This rearrangement joins TRBV6-5 to TRBJ2-1; tentatively, D is TRBD2 (5 bases). Trimming shortened V by 0 bases and J by 6 bases, and 12 bases separated the two germline ends. The CDR3 runs to 15 residues. CDR1 is MNHEY, CDR2 SVGAGI, per germline. CDR3 sequence: CASSYSSGIGNEQFF. CDR3 nucleotides: TGTGCCAGCAGTTACTCGTCCGGGATCGGCAATGAGCAGTTCTTC.

This sequence joins TRBV7-7 and TRBJ2-2; D perhaps matches TRBD1 (5 bases). V gave up 8 bases and J gave up 5 bases, with 15 bases separating them. Germline CDR1 is SSHAT and CDR2 is FNYEAQ (reference sequence). The CDR3 runs to 14 residues. CDR3 protein: CASGSRGFTGELFF. DNA of the CDR3: TGTGCCAGCGGTAGTAGGGGTTTTACCGGGGAGCTGTTTTTT.

As regards this clone: Other DNA sequences from this sample encode an identical CDR3 as well. The chain joins TRBV27 to TRBJ2-5, with a weak D call TRBD2 (5 bases). CDR1 is MNHEY, CDR2 SMNVEV, per germline (reference sequence). The CDR3 extends over 12 amino acids. V shed 8 bases and J shed 2 bases, with 9 bases lying between them. The CDR3 sequence is CASGSLQETQYF. DNA of the CDR3: TGTGCCAGCGGGAGCCTACAAGAGACCCAGTACTTC.

The chain is built from TRBV2 and TRBJ2-1; TRBD2 is a possible D gene (6 bases). The germline V gene has CDR1 SNHLY and CDR2 FYNNEI. This CDR3 has 15 amino acids. Trimming stripped 5 bases from V and 0 bases from J, with 11 bases between. Here the CDR3 reads CASSSRRASYNEQFF. The CDR3 DNA follows: TGTGCCAGCAGTTCGAGGAGGGCCTCCTACAATGAGCAGTTCTTC.

The chain is built from TRBV7-6 and TRBJ2-3; D not certain. This CDR3 contains 12 residues. Germline CDR1 SGHVS, CDR2 FNYEAQ. The V and J ends lost 2 bases and 9 bases respectively, with 9 bases between them. The CDR3 loop is CASSLLARTQYF. CDR3 bases: TGTGCCAGCAGCTTATTAGCCCGAACGCAGTATTTT.

The sample holds one count of this clone. The J gene is TRBJ2-1, the V gene TRBV5-1, with D perhaps matching TRBD1 or TRBD2 (6 bases each). V was cut by 3 bases and J by 3 bases, with 19 bases left in between. The CDR3 contains 17 residues. CDR1 is SGHRS and CDR2 is YFSETQ in the germline V gene. CDR3 region: CASSSAPFGGHYNEQFF. In nucleotides, the CDR3 is TGCGCCAGCAGCTCCGCGCCGTTTGGGGGGCACTACAATGAGCAGTTCTTC.

The V call is TRBV25-1, the J call TRBJ1-5; 12 positions match TRBD1. Germline values: CDR1 MGHDK, CDR2 SYGVNS. V trimming: 7 bases; J trimming: 6 bases; junction bases outside the gene matches: 4. This CDR3 region has 14 residues. The CDR3 DNA sequence: TGTGCCAGCACGGGGACAGGGGGCGGTCAGCCCCAGCATTTT. Translating gives CASTGTGGGQPQHF.

V usage is TRBV6-9 and J usage is TRBJ1-2; TRBD1 might be the D (5 bases). The CDR3 covers 13 residues. V lost 4 bases to trimming and J lost 7 bases, with 13 bases between them. Germline-derived CDR1 and CDR2 are MNHGY and SVAAGI. DNA of the CDR3: TGTGCCAGCAGTTTTTGGCAGGGCTTTGGCTACACCTTC. This translates into CASSFWQGFGYTF.

The genes are TRBV5-1 and TRBJ2-2, with 14 positions matching TRBD2. Germline loops: CDR1 SGHRS, CDR2 YFSETQ. The CDR3 contains 17 residues. The V segment lost 4 bases and the J segment 4 bases; nucleotides outside the gene matches: 6. The CDR3 coding sequence is TGCGCCAGCAGCCAGACTAGCGGGAGGGGTGGCACCGGGGAGCTGTTTTTT. Amino acid sequence: CASSQTSGRGGTGELFF.

The J gene is TRBJ2-7, the V gene TRBV9; a weak D match, TRBD2 (6 bases). Trimming cost V 0 bases and J 2 bases, with 9 bases left between them. Germline CDR1 SGDLS, CDR2 YYNGEE. The CDR3 is 14 residues long. CDR3 region: CASSVAAGTYEQYF. The CDR3 DNA sequence: TGTGCCAGCAGCGTAGCTGCGGGAACCTACGAGCAGTACTTC. The whole variable domain, filled in from reference TRBV9 and TRBJ2-7, reads DSGVTQTPKHLITATGQRVTLRCSPRSGDLSVYWYQQSLDQGLQFLIQYYNGEERAKGNILERFSAQQFPDLHSELNLSSLELGDSALYFCASSVAAGTYEQYFGPGTRLTVT.